This is a list of T cell receptor beta chains from one sample in a study of blood T cell repertoires in COVID-19. TCRdb keeps only in-frame clones here, not all; method: immunoSEQ multiplex PCR. The sample holds about 150,000 clones, approximately 90% seen once. The specimen was PBMCs or T cells enriched from blood (not recorded which). The source is a man aged 50-59 years who had recovered from COVID-19. CDR3s include the opening cysteine and the closing phenylalanine or tryptophan. The D gene is left open where the match is weak. Size tells how often a clone was seen (once, few, many) or the class of an expanded clone, and some rows leave it out.

TGTGCCAGCAGTTTCAGGAGGGCCCGTGCAGGGTGGGACACTGAAGCTTTCTTT | CASSFRRARAGWDTEAFF | TRBV27 | 18 | TRBJ1-1 | . | .
TGTGCCAGCTCAAAGGCAGGGGGCGATCGGGGCTACACCTTC | CASSKAGGDRGYTF | TRBV18 | 14 | TRBJ1-2 | TRBD1 | once
TGTGCCAGCAGCCAAGCAGCGATCTCTGGAAACACCATATATTTT | CASSQAAISGNTIYF | TRBV4-2 | 15 | TRBJ1-3 | . | .
TGTGCCAGCAGCCCAGGGGGAGCGGGAGCCTCCTACGAGCAGTACTTC | CASSPGGAGASYEQYF | TRBV5-4 | 16 | TRBJ2-7 | . | .
TGTGCCAGCAGCAAGGGAGGACAGGCTTCGAATCAGCCCCAGCATTTT | CASSKGGQASNQPQHF | TRBV5-4 | 16 | TRBJ1-5 | TRBD1 | .
TGTGCCAGCAGCCGGGACAGGGGTAATGTCTACGAGCAGTACTTC | CASSRDRGNVYEQYF | TRBV11-2 | 15 | TRBJ2-7 | TRBD1 | .
TGCGCCAGCAGCCAAGATCGAGCCACAGGGAGCGAAGCTTTCTTT | CASSQDRATGSEAFF | TRBV4-3 | 15 | TRBJ1-1 | . | .
TGTGCCAGCAGCTTAAACAGGGCGGGTGGCTACACCTTC | CASSLNRAGGYTF | TRBV7-2 | 13 | TRBJ1-2 | . | .
TGTGCCAGCAGCCCCAGGGAAGTAGATACGCAGTATTTT | CASSPREVDTQYF | TRBV27 | 13 | TRBJ2-3 | . | .
TGTGCCTGGAGGGACAGGGTTTTCTCTGGAAACACCATATATTTT | CAWRDRVFSGNTIYF | TRBV30 | 15 | TRBJ1-3 | TRBD1 | .
TGTGCCAGCAACAGGGCGAACACCGGGGAGCTGTTTTTT | CASNRANTGELFF | TRBV2 | 13 | TRBJ2-2 | . | .
TGTGCCAGCAGTTCTGGACTAGTCACAGATACGCAGTATTTT | CASSSGLVTDTQYF | TRBV28 | 14 | TRBJ2-3 | TRBD2 | .
TGCAGTGCTAGTGTTACAGGGGGCTTTGCCGGGGAGCTGTTTTTT | CSASVTGGFAGELFF | TRBV20-1 | 15 | TRBJ2-2 | TRBD1 | .
TGTGCCAGCAGCTTTTTAACAGGGGCCACTGAAGCTTTCTTT | CASSFLTGATEAFF | TRBV7-6 | 14 | TRBJ1-1 | TRBD1 | .
TGTGCCAGTAGGAAGACAGGGTTATACGAGCAGTACTTC | CASRKTGLYEQYF | TRBV19 | 13 | TRBJ2-7 | TRBD1 | .
TGTGCCAGCAGCGCCCAACGGACCGGGAGCCTTGAAGCTTTCTTT | CASSAQRTGSLEAFF | TRBV9 | 15 | TRBJ1-1 | . | .
TGCGCCAGCAGCTTATCCCTTAGCGGGGGAGATACGCAGTATTTT | CASSLSLSGGDTQYF | TRBV5-1 | 15 | TRBJ2-3 | TRBD2 | .
TGTGCCAGCAGCCCACAGGGAAGGGGCTACACCTTC | CASSPQGRGYTF | TRBV6-2/TRBV6-3 | 12 | TRBJ1-2 | . | once
TGTGCCAGCAGTGAAAAGGGGACAGACTATGGCTACACCTTC | CASSEKGTDYGYTF | TRBV2 | 14 | TRBJ1-2 | TRBD1 | once
TGTGCCAGCAGCATCCGACTAGCGGGGCACCAAGAGACCCAGTACTTC | CASSIRLAGHQETQYF | TRBV21-1 | 16 | TRBJ2-5 | . | .
TGTGCCAGCAGTAGCGGGTTGAGCTCCTACAATGAGCAGTTCTTC | CASSSGLSSYNEQFF | TRBV6-5 | 15 | TRBJ2-1 | . | once
TGTGCCAGCAGCGCGACAGGGTCGGGGACTGAAGCTTTCTTT | CASSATGSGTEAFF | TRBV7-2 | 14 | TRBJ1-1 | TRBD1 | once
TGTGCCAGCAGGGGACAGGGGACTCCTAGCTCCTACAATGAGCAGTTCTTC | CASRGQGTPSSYNEQFF | TRBV28 | 17 | TRBJ2-1 | TRBD1 | .
TGCGCCAGCGGTGGCGGGGTGAACACCGGGGAGCTGTTTTTT | CASGGGVNTGELFF | TRBV5-1 | 14 | TRBJ2-2 | . | .
TGTGCCAGCAGCCCCTCGGACTCACAATCTACGCAGTATTTT | CASSPSDSQSTQYF | TRBV3-1/TRBV3-2 | 14 | TRBJ2-3 | . | .
TGTGCCAGCAGCCAACCATACGAGCAGTACTTC | CASSQPYEQYF | TRBV3-1/TRBV3-2 | 11 | TRBJ2-7 | . | .
TGTGCCAGCAGCTTAGCCATGGACAGGGGTGCCTACAATGAGCAGTTCTTC | CASSLAMDRGAYNEQFF | TRBV7-6 | 17 | TRBJ2-1 | TRBD1 | .
TGTGCCAGCTCACCACGGACGGACAGGGGAGAGGGCTACACCTTC | CASSPRTDRGEGYTF | TRBV18 | 15 | TRBJ1-2 | TRBD1 | .
TGTGCCACCAGCGCCCCGACAGGGGGGTACACCGGGGAGCTGTTTTTT | CATSAPTGGYTGELFF | TRBV15 | 16 | TRBJ2-2 | TRBD1 | few
TGTGCCAGCAGCTTAGCAGGGAGCAATCAGCCCCAGCATTTT | CASSLAGSNQPQHF | TRBV11-2 | 14 | TRBJ1-5 | . | many
TGTGCCACCAGTGATACGAAGACAGGGGGCGTCTATGGCTACACCTTC | CATSDTKTGGVYGYTF | TRBV24-1 | 16 | TRBJ1-2 | TRBD1 | .
TGCGCCAGCAGCTTGGATACCGGGACTTTACGCTACAATGAGCAGTTCTTC | CASSLDTGTLRYNEQFF | TRBV5-1 | 17 | TRBJ2-1 | . | .
TGTGCCAGCAGCCCGACAGGGGGCCATGAAAAACTGTTTTTT | CASSPTGGHEKLFF | TRBV6-5 | 14 | TRBJ1-4 | TRBD1 | once
TGCGCCAGCAGCTTGGACAGGCCAGGCAATTCACCCCTCCACTTT | CASSLDRPGNSPLHF | TRBV5-1 | 15 | TRBJ1-6 | . | .
TGTGCCAGCAGTCGACAGGGGGCTTACCAGCCCCAGCATTTT | CASSRQGAYQPQHF | TRBV6-5 | 14 | TRBJ1-5 | TRBD1 | .
TGTGCCAGCTCAACGGGACAGGGGGTACGTAGCAATCAGCCCCAGCATTTT | CASSTGQGVRSNQPQHF | TRBV18 | 17 | TRBJ1-5 | TRBD1 | .
TGTGCCAGCAGCTTTGAGGAGGGTCAGCCCCAGCATTTT | CASSFEEGQPQHF | TRBV7-3 | 13 | TRBJ1-5 | . | .
TGCGCCAGCAGCGGACCAGGGGGCGCAAACTATGGCTACACCTTC | CASSGPGGANYGYTF | TRBV5-1 | 15 | TRBJ1-2 | TRBD1 | .
TGTGCCAGCAGGAGAGTATCAACTAATGAAAAACTGTTTTTT | CASRRVSTNEKLFF | TRBV2 | 14 | TRBJ1-4 | . | .
TGTGCCAGCAGCATCGACAGGGGCCAGGCTCAGCCCCAGCATTTT | CASSIDRGQAQPQHF | TRBV5-4 | 15 | TRBJ1-5 | TRBD1 | .
TGTGCCAGCTCAGTCGACAGATCTGGAAACACCATATATTTT | CASSVDRSGNTIYF | TRBV18 | 14 | TRBJ1-3 | . | .